The 17 T cell receptor beta chains reported below all come from one sample, sequenced in a study of T cell responses to AZD1222 COVID-19 vaccine. Here immunoSEQ multiplex PCR was the method, and the copy in TCRdb shows in-frame clones only, minus some. The sample consists of approximately 100,000 clones, roughly 87% of them appearing once. Sample: peripheral blood, taken on day 0 of MenACWY control vaccination. The receptors were sampled from an adult in good health.

The genes are TRBV7-2 and TRBJ1-1; possible D gene TRBD1, 5 bases. Germline V CDR1 and CDR2: SGHTA, FQGNSA. The CDR3 totals 13 residues. Trimming cost V 1 base and J 4 bases, with 7 bases left between them. The CDR3 nucleotides are TGTGCCAGCAGCTTAGGGGGGGGCACTGAAGCTTTCTTT. Protein: CASSLGGGTEAFF.

The chain couples TRBV11-1 to TRBJ1-1; 9 bases line up with TRBD1. V shed 2 bases, J shed 4 bases, and the junction held 2 bases outside the gene matches. In germline, CDR1 is SGHAT, CDR2 FQDESV (reference sequence). The CDR3 runs 14 residues. Here the CDR3 DNA reads TGTGCCAGCAGCTTAATGGACAGGGGCACTGAAGCTTTCTTT. Translating it yields CASSLMDRGTEAFF.

V is TRBV6-4 and J is TRBJ1-2; D is ambiguous. Trimming took 3 bases from V and 4 from J, leaving 15 bases between them. This CDR3 spans 15 amino acids. CDR1 and CDR2 (germline): MRHNA, SNTAGT. CDR3 sequence reads: CASSEAAGSFYGYTF. CDR3 DNA sequence: TGTGCCAGCAGTGAGGCGGCGGGGAGCTTCTATGGCTACACCTTC.

J is TRBJ2-7 and V is TRBV6-6, with D perhaps TRBD2 (5 bases). Trimming removed 4 bases at V and 6 bases at J, with 13 bases between. Germline CDR1 reads MNHNY; CDR2 reads SVGAGI (reference sequence). The CDR3 is 13 amino acids. This CDR3 reads CASSSTPRGEQYF. The CDR3 region has the DNA TGTGCCAGCAGTTCCACTCCACGGGGCGAGCAGTACTTC.

J is TRBJ1-5 and V is TRBV30; D possibly corresponds to TRBD1 (5 bases). V dropped 3 bases and J dropped 2 bases, with 8 bases sitting between them. The CDR3 loop spans 13 amino acids. Looked up from germline, CDR1 is GTSNPN and CDR2 is SVGIG (reference sequence). CDR3 sequence (DNA): TGTGCCTGGAGGCAGGGTGGCAATCAGCCCCAGCATTTT. Amino acid sequence: CAWRQGGNQPQHF.

The chain links TRBV19 to TRBJ1-3, with a weak D call TRBD1 (5 bases). Trimming cost V 1 base and J 4 bases, with 8 bases left between them. This CDR3 has 14 amino acids. The germline gives CDR1 LNHDA, CDR2 SQIVND (reference sequence). CDR3 sequence: CASSIGGDGNTIYF. As DNA, the CDR3 is TGTGCCAGTAGTATAGGAGGGGACGGAAACACCATATATTTT.

In its sample, this clone was seen once. The chain combines TRBV19 with TRBJ2-7; 7 bases agree with TRBD1. The CDR3 consists of 14 residues. With V trimmed by 5 bases and J by 0 bases, 4 bases remained unmatched. Germline assignment: CDR1 LNHDA and CDR2 SQIVND (reference sequence). The CDR3 coding sequence is TGTGCCAGTAGTTCACAGGGGAGCTCCTACGAGCAGTACTTC. As protein: CASSSQGSSYEQYF.

This sequence joins TRBV12-3 or TRBV12-4 and TRBJ1-6; 9 positions agree with TRBD1. Trimming cost V 5 bases and J 10 bases; bases outside gene matches: 3. The CDR3 covers 13 residues. The CDR3 DNA reads as TGTGCCAGCAGTCCAGGGACAGGGTCACCCCTCCACTTT. This codes for CASSPGTGSPLHF.

V usage is TRBV7-9 and J usage is TRBJ2-2; 9 bases are shared with TRBD1. The CDR3 is 15 residues long. The germline V gene has CDR1 SEHNR and CDR2 FQNEAQ (reference sequence). J gave up 4 bases and V 3 bases, and 3 bases lay outside the gene matches. The CDR3 reads CASSLTGGSTGELFF. In DNA form, the CDR3 reads TGTGCCAGCAGCTTGACAGGGGGTTCCACCGGGGAGCTGTTTTTT.

The J gene is TRBJ2-1, the V gene TRBV19, with TRBD1 matching 10 bases. The germline V gene encodes CDR1 LNHDA and CDR2 SQIVND (reference sequence). The CDR3 is 14 residues long. V was clipped by 4 bases and J by 8 bases; unmatched bases: 5. The CDR3 sequence: CASSTDRGLDEQFF. The CDR3 DNA is TGTGCCAGTAGTACCGACAGGGGGCTAGATGAGCAGTTCTTC.

This rearrangement joins TRBV6-1 to TRBJ1-6; 9 bases map to TRBD1. Trimming cost V 4 bases and J 10 bases; bases outside gene matches: 20. Germline lookup yields CDR1 MNHNS and CDR2 SASEGT. The length of the CDR3 is 19 residues. CDR3 loop: CASSGQNAKPGQGKSPLHF. The CDR3 DNA sequence: TGTGCCAGCAGTGGACAAAACGCCAAACCGGGACAGGGTAAATCACCCCTCCACTTT.

In this sample, this clone turned up a few times. The chain recombines TRBV6-4 with TRBJ1-4; tentative D call: TRBD1 (5 bases). The germline V and J ends were trimmed by 5 bases and 7 bases, with 17 bases remaining between them. The CDR3 is 15 amino acids. CDR1 is MRHNA, CDR2 SNTAGT, per germline. The CDR3 region is CASSPNPGSVEKLFF. The CDR3 DNA reads as TGTGCCAGCAGTCCGAATCCAGGGTCGGTTGAAAAACTGTTTTTT.

The J gene is TRBJ1-1, the V gene TRBV5-6; no definite D call. The CDR3 extends over 13 amino acids. Germline CDR1 is SGHDT and CDR2 is YYEEEE. Trimming pared 2 bases from V and 3 bases from J, leaving 8 bases between. The CDR3 protein is CASSLGSHTEAFF. The CDR3 DNA reads TGTGCCAGCAGCTTAGGTTCCCACACTGAAGCTTTCTTT.

The V gene is TRBV7-2, the J gene TRBJ2-3, with D unclear. Trimming cost V 5 bases and J 2 bases, with 11 bases left between them. The CDR3 spans 14 residues. Germline V gene lookup returns CDR1 SGHTA and CDR2 FQGNSA. DNA for the CDR3: TGTGCCAGCAGCCCCGGTGCCGTCACAGATACGCAGTATTTT. Translating gives CASSPGAVTDTQYF.

The genes are TRBV5-1 and TRBJ2-3; 8 nucleotides agree with TRBD2. The V gene's germline CDR1 is SGHRS and CDR2 YFSETQ. CDR3 length equals 16 residues. Trimming removed 0 bases from V and 2 bases from J; junction bases left unmatched: 5. CDR3 DNA sequence: TGCGCCAGCAGCTTGGGACTAGCGTCCATCACAGATACGCAGTATTTT. It is translated as CASSLGLASITDTQYF.

The chain employs TRBV9 and TRBJ2-7; 7 bases match TRBD1. Germline V gene sequence: CDR1 SGDLS, CDR2 YYNGEE. With 4 bases clipped from V and 4 bases from J, the junction kept 8 bases outside the gene matches. The CDR3 is 14 amino acids. CDR3 sequence: CASSYRDSSYEQYF. The CDR3 bases are TGTGCCAGCAGCTACCGGGACAGCTCGTACGAGCAGTACTTC.

With regard to this clone: The sample has other DNA sequences that encode this CDR3 too. The V and J genes are TRBV18 and TRBJ1-1, with D tentatively TRBD1 (5 bases). The CDR3 consists of 14 residues. V dropped 3 bases and J dropped 1 base, with 9 bases sitting between them. The germline CDR1 and CDR2 sequences are KGHSH and LQKENI. The CDR3 nucleotides are TGTGCCAGCTCACCTGGGGGGACGAACACTGAAGCTTTCTTT. This sequence encodes CASSPGGTNTEAFF.